The 5 T cell receptor beta chains presented below share a single source sample, sequenced in a study of T cells after yellow fever vaccination. TCRdb re-called the 5' RACE reads with MiXCR, one entry per CDR3 protein. This sample has 250,000 to 300,000 distinct CDR3 sequences, with 5.2% found just once. Sequencing was performed on CD4+ T cells sorted from PBMCs, taken on the day of the yellow fever booster vaccination. These receptor sequences come from a man younger than 35 who received the YFV17D yellow fever vaccine.

This clonotype was counted many times. The rearrangement uses TRBV7-9 and TRBJ1-2; 8 bases align to TRBD1. Germline V gene lookup returns CDR1 SEHNR and CDR2 FQNEAQ (reference sequence). Germline trimming cut 6 bases from V and 8 bases from J; bases unmatched to any gene: 5. The CDR3 contains 12 residues. The DNA for the CDR3 is TGTGCCAGCAGGGACAGGGTTGAGGGCTACACCTTC. This encodes CASRDRVEGYTF.

On this clonotype: Possible read error: a much larger clone is one base away. The V gene is TRBV9, the J gene TRBJ2-3; D not resolved. This CDR3 comprises 12 residues. Germline V gives CDR1 SGDLS, CDR2 YYNGEE. CDR3 sequence (DNA): TGTGCCAGCAGCGTAGAATGGAGTACGAAGTATTTT. This sequence encodes CASSVEWSTKYF.

This clonotype turned up a few times. The rearrangement links TRBV7-3 to TRBJ1-1, with 8 bases that match TRBD1. Germline values: CDR1 SGHTA, CDR2 FQGTGA. The CDR3 has 13 residues. The V and J ends lost 5 bases and 6 bases, in that order; junction bases with no gene match: 5. The CDR3 region is CASSPGGSAEAFF. CDR3 DNA sequence: TGTGCCAGCAGCCCAGGGGGCTCGGCTGAAGCTTTCTTT.

The CDR3 loop is CASSAGTGVGTYEQYF. In DNA, the CDR3 is TGTGCCAGCAGCGCAGGAACAGGGGTAGGAACCTACGAGCAGTACTTC. This chain uses TRBV9 with TRBJ2-7, with 7 positions matching TRBD1. CDR1 SGDLS and CDR2 YYNGEE come from the germline V gene. The CDR3 is 16 residues long. J was trimmed by 2 bases and V by 3 bases; bases with no gene match: 11.

Ten or more counts support this clonotype. V and J are TRBV5-6 and TRBJ2-1, with TRBD2 identical over 11 bases. Germline CDR1 reads SGHDT; CDR2 reads YYEEEE. V gave up 7 bases and J gave up 5 bases; unmatched junction bases: 5. The CDR3 contains 14 residues. This CDR3 is CASVSGGAHNEQFF. As DNA, the CDR3 is TGTGCCAGCGTTAGCGGGGGGGCCCACAATGAGCAGTTCTTC.